A selection of T cell receptor beta chains follows, all from one sample in a study of blood T cell repertoires in COVID-19. TCRdb keeps only in-frame clones here, not all; method: immunoSEQ multiplex PCR. The sample has roughly 70,000 clones, more than 75% seen once. Input material: peripheral blood. Source of these receptors: a man aged 50 or older with active COVID-19. Both conserved end residues are part of each CDR3.

CDR3aa: CAETNYGYTF; j_gene: TRBJ1-2; v_gene: TRBV19
CDR3aa: CASSSTGVGEAFF; j_gene: TRBJ1-1; v_gene: TRBV7-9
CDR3aa: CASAPGNYGYTF; j_gene: TRBJ1-2; v_gene: TRBV12-5
CDR3aa: CASSNTGLAGVGEQFF; j_gene: TRBJ2-1; v_gene: TRBV3-1/TRBV3-2
CDR3aa: CASSVGAVVSEAFF; j_gene: TRBJ1-1; v_gene: TRBV7-9
CDR3aa: CASSSETGSGYTF; j_gene: TRBJ1-2; v_gene: TRBV6-5
CDR3aa: CASTLGTGGGYEQYF; j_gene: TRBJ2-7; v_gene: TRBV19
CDR3aa: CASSLVPSARETTGELFF; j_gene: TRBJ2-2; v_gene: TRBV7-2
CDR3aa: CASSLRRTGTDTQYF; j_gene: TRBJ2-3; v_gene: TRBV7-7
CDR3aa: CASSLYSDVNDGYTF; j_gene: TRBJ1-2; v_gene: TRBV5-1
CDR3aa: CASSLSGVGGSEQYF; j_gene: TRBJ2-7; v_gene: TRBV11-3
CDR3aa: CASSLGWGQADWQYF; j_gene: TRBJ2-7; v_gene: TRBV5-1
CDR3aa: CATPTGGLSNEKLFF; j_gene: TRBJ1-4; v_gene: TRBV7-3
CDR3aa: CASSVTALNYGYTF; j_gene: TRBJ1-2; v_gene: TRBV9
CDR3aa: CASRGQPDYEQYF; j_gene: TRBJ2-7; v_gene: TRBV25-1
CDR3aa: CASSRGQGLETQYF; j_gene: TRBJ2-5; v_gene: TRBV5-1
CDR3aa: CASSRRTGGQEKLFF; j_gene: TRBJ1-4; v_gene: TRBV5-1
CDR3aa: CATSSGTSGSGRNIQYF; j_gene: TRBJ2-4; v_gene: TRBV15
CDR3aa: CASSLGGVQPQHF; j_gene: TRBJ1-5; v_gene: TRBV28
CDR3aa: CASSQAPDRGAYGYTF; j_gene: TRBJ1-2; v_gene: TRBV3-1/TRBV3-2
CDR3aa: CASRVTSGITGELFF; j_gene: TRBJ2-2; v_gene: TRBV6-5
CDR3aa: CASSTRGWEEKLFF; j_gene: TRBJ1-4; v_gene: TRBV2
CDR3aa: CASRLAKGKAGYGYTF; j_gene: TRBJ1-2; v_gene: TRBV12-2
CDR3aa: CASRIDDRAATNEKLFF; j_gene: TRBJ1-4; v_gene: TRBV19
CDR3aa: CASQGAGDPYQQYF; j_gene: TRBJ2-7; v_gene: TRBV7-9
CDR3aa: CASSPTGEASPLHF; j_gene: TRBJ1-6; v_gene: TRBV11-2